The 3 T cell receptor beta chains given below trace back to one sample, sequenced in a study of read filtering for tumor transcriptome and immune sequencing. From 300 to 400 ng of RNA, a library with molecular barcoded alpha/delta and beta/gamma adaptors was made. TCRdb processed the reads anew with MiXCR; each CDR3 protein has one entry. The data hold almost 40,000 distinct CDR3 sequences, with 13% to 15% observed a single time. What was sequenced was a population of CD138-negative cells sorted from bone marrow. Receptors originate from a donor at least 40 years old with multiple myeloma.

The table lists this clonotype with many counts. The rearrangement joins TRBV7-6 to TRBJ1-5; 10 bases agree with TRBD1. Germline loops: CDR1 SGHVS, CDR2 FNYEAQ. The CDR3 spans 14 residues. V gave up 5 bases and J gave up 7 bases; unmatched junction bases: 5. The CDR3 sequence is CASSNGQGGQPQHF. For the CDR3, the DNA is TGTGCCAGCAGCAATGGACAGGGGGGGCAGCCCCAGCATTTT.

The gene calls are TRBV9 and TRBJ2-2; tentative D call: TRBD2 (5 bases). Germline V gene lookup returns CDR1 SGDLS and CDR2 YYNGEE. This CDR3 spans 15 amino acids. Trimming pared 5 bases from V and 5 bases from J, leaving 16 bases between. CDR3 in DNA: TGTGCCAGCAGAAAGAGCGGAGACGCGACCGGGGAGCTGTTTTTT. Amino acids: CASRKSGDATGELFF.

In its sample, this clonotype ranks as medium-sized (0.01 to 0.1%). The genes are TRBV3-1 and TRBJ2-1; D is uncertain. The germline V and J ends were trimmed by 4 bases and 3 bases, with 10 bases remaining between them. The CDR3 length is 14 residues. Germline V gene lookup returns CDR1 LGHDT and CDR2 YNNKEL (reference sequence). Here the CDR3 DNA reads TGTGCCAGCAGCCTGGGTTCCATCTACAATGAGCAGTTCTTC. Translation: CASSLGSIYNEQFF.